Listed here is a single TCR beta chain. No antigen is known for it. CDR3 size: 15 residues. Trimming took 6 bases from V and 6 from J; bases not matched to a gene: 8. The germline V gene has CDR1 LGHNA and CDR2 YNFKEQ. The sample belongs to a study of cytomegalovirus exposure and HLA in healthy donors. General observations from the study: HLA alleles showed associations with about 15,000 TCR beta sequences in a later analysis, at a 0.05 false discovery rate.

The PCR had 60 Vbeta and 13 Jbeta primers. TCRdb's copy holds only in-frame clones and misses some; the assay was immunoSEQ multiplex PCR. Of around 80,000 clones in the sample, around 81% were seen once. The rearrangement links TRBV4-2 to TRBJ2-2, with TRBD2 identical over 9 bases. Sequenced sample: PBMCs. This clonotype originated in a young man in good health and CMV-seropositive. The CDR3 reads CASRSLAGFAGELFF. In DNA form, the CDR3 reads TGTGCCAGCAGGTCCCTAGCGGGATTCGCCGGGGAGCTGTTTTTT.